The following is a T cell receptor (beta chain) sequence with its context. Its matching antigen is unknown. TCRdb processed the reads anew with MiXCR; each CDR3 protein has one entry. The sample yields roughly 500,000 distinct CDR3 sequences, about 15% seen once. The V gene lost 8 bases and the J gene lost 8 bases, with 12 bases spanning the gap. The CDR3 contains 11 residues. The germline CDR1 and CDR2 sequences are LNHDA and SQIVND (reference sequence). This sample was included in a study of T cell repertoires in cytomegalovirus infection. Study at large: Matching HLA type, along with CMV infection, was indicated by public TCR beta signatures.

General study findings and limits: Summed frequency of shared TCR beta families picked out CMV carriers who also had the relevant HLA. The ex vivo response was dominated by HLA-C-restricted CMV-specific TCR beta clonotypes.

The V call is TRBV19, the J call TRBJ1-2; the D gene is possibly TRBD1 (5 bases). Material: CD8+ T cells from PBMCs. The source of this sequence is a human donor in good health (CMV status not recorded). Some clones in this sample may be carry-over from other donors' samples. CDR3 loop: CASLDNGGYTF. CDR3 sequence (DNA): TGTGCCAGTTTGGACAACGGGGGCTACACCTTC.